This entry lists 6 T cell receptor beta chains sequenced from one sample in a study of blood T cell repertoires in COVID-19 (dated by TCRdb to about 2020). Preparation of the library involved the immunoSEQ multiplex PCR assay. The source is immuneACCESS, and TCRdb retained only in-frame sequences with V and J called. Part of the clones is not carried over; for the studies checked, unresolved V genes explain less than half of this, and the remainder is unexplained. The sample table shows about 300,000 clones, and around 90% are seen once. The ten most abundant clones make up about 1.2% of the sample. Sequencing was done on a sample of peripheral blood. These receptors were taken from a man aged 65 to 85 with acute or convalescent COVID-19.

Here the CDR3 reads CASSLQAGNTGELFF. The CDR3, as DNA: TGCGCCAGCAGCTTACAAGCGGGAAACACCGGGGAGCTGTTTTTT. The chain recombines TRBV5-1 with TRBJ2-2; 7 nucleotides agree with TRBD2. V shed 2 bases, J shed 2 bases, and the junction held 3 bases outside the gene matches. CDR1 SGHRS and CDR2 YFSETQ come from the germline V gene. CDR3 length: 15 amino acids.

The CDR3 protein is CASSLVHVGIGNEKLFF. CDR3 bases: TGTGCCAGCAGCTTGGTCCACGTCGGGATTGGGAATGAAAAACTGTTTTTT. The chain uses TRBV7-2 and TRBJ1-4, with D unclear. This CDR3 is 17 amino acids long. With 3 bases removed from V and 5 bases from J, the gap between germline ends came to 19 bases. Germline V gene data show CDR1 as SGHTA and CDR2 as FQGNSA.

The chain employs TRBV5-1 and TRBJ2-7; 13 nucleotides align to TRBD2. The trim removed 4 bases at V and 4 bases at J, leaving 8 bases unmatched. The CDR3 is 16 amino acids. Germline V gene data show CDR1 as SGHRS and CDR2 as YFSETQ. The CDR3 DNA is TGCGCCAGCAGCCCTCGGACTAGCGGGAGTATGTACGAGCAGTACTTC. It encodes CASSPRTSGSMYEQYF.

This clone was found a few times. The genes are TRBV3-1 (or the pseudogene TRBV3-2) and TRBJ1-2, with D perhaps TRBD1 (5 bases). The CDR3 is 13 residues long. Trimming took off 4 bases at V and 4 bases at J, with 10 bases between the two ends. CDR1 and CDR2 from the germline V gene are LGHDT and YNNKEL (reference sequence). The DNA for the CDR3 is TGTGCCAGCAGCCCGACAGAATCCTATGGCTACACCTTC. The encoded protein is CASSPTESYGYTF.

This chain joins TRBV11-1 and TRBJ1-2; possibly TRBD1 for D (5 bases). Trimming stripped 2 bases from V and 4 bases from J, with 11 bases between. There are 14 residues in the CDR3. Germline CDR1 and CDR2: SGHAT and FQDESV (reference sequence). The CDR3 sequence: CASSLPSGPYGYTF. In DNA form, the CDR3 reads TGTGCCAGCAGCTTACCTTCAGGGCCCTATGGCTACACCTTC. Drawing the rest from reference TRBV11-1 and TRBJ1-2, the complete variable domain is EAEVAQSPRYKITEKSQAVAFWCDPISGHATLYWYRQILGQGPELLVQFQDESVVDDSQLPKDRFSAERLKGVDSTLKIQPAELGDSAMYLCASSLPSGPYGYTFGSGTRLTVV.

This chain uses TRBV7-3 with TRBJ2-1, with 10 bases fitting TRBD1. The CDR3 length is 16 residues. Trimming took 5 bases from V and 6 from J; bases not matched to a gene: 10. Looked up from germline, CDR1 is SGHTA and CDR2 is FQGTGA. The CDR3: CASSLSGTGAGNEQFF. The DNA for the CDR3 is TGTGCCAGCAGCCTCTCCGGGACAGGGGCTGGCAATGAGCAGTTCTTC.